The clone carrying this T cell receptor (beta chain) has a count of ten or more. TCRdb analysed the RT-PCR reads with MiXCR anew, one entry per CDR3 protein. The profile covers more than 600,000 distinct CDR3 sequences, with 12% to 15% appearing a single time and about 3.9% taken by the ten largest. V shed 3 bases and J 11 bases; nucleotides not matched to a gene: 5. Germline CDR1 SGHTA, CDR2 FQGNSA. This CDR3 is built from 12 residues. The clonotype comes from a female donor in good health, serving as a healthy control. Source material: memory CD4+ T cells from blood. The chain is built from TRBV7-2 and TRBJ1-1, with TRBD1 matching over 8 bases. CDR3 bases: TGTGCCAGCAGCTTGTTGGGACAGGCGGCTTTCTTT. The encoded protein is CASSLLGQAAFF.